Listed below are T cell receptor beta chains from one sample, sequenced in a study of T cell changes during pregnancy in multiple sclerosis. TCRdb's copy holds only in-frame clones and misses some; the assay was immunoSEQ multiplex PCR. The sample contains 95,000 to 110,000 clones, around nine tenths of which appear only once. This material consisted of peripheral blood, taken after pregnancy. These receptors were obtained from a female donor with multiple sclerosis, enrolled in a pregnancy study. CDR3s include the opening cysteine and the closing phenylalanine or tryptophan. D genes are given only for firm matches. Clone size is not always given. Where it is, it says once, few, many or a class for expanded clones.

j_call d_call clone_size v_call cdr3_nt cdr3_aa
TRBJ2-3 TRBD2 - TRBV28 TGTGCCAGCCTTAGGACTAGCGGGAGGTCGGCTGGCACAGATACGCAGTATTTT CASLRTSGRSAGTDTQYF
TRBJ2-7 TRBD1 - TRBV25-1 TGTGCCAGCAGTGCCGACAGGACAGGACGGGTGTTGGGCGAGCAGTACTTC CASSADRTGRVLGEQYF
TRBJ2-5 TRBD2 - TRBV18 TGTGCCAGCTCACCGCAAAAGACTAGCGGAGAGACCCAGTACTTC CASSPQKTSGETQYF
TRBJ2-1 - - TRBV30 TGTGCCTGGAGAACGTGGGAGCTCTACAATGAGCAGTTCTTC CAWRTWELYNEQFF
TRBJ2-3 - - TRBV5-4 TGTGCCAGCAGCTTGGCCCCGAGAAAGACTAGCACAGATACGCAGTATTTT CASSLAPRKTSTDTQYF
TRBJ1-6 - - TRBV27 TGTGCCAGCACCATTGGACATACTGCTTATAATTCACCCCTCCACTTT CASTIGHTAYNSPLHF
TRBJ1-1 - once TRBV7-2 TGTGCCAGCAGTCAGCAGGGCTTGCTAGAAGCTTTCTTT CASSQQGLLEAFF
TRBJ1-1 TRBD1 - TRBV29-1 TGCAGCCTCTCCTTGGGACAGAAGAACACTGAAGCTTTCTTT CSLSLGQKNTEAFF
TRBJ1-2 TRBD1 - TRBV4-3 TGCGCCAGCAGCCAAGACCCGGGACAGGGGGCTTATGGCTACACCTTC CASSQDPGQGAYGYTF
TRBJ2-7 - once TRBV19 TGTGCCAGTAGTTGGGCGGGGCAAAAGACGCGGTTGTACGAGCAGTACTTC CASSWAGQKTRLYEQYF
TRBJ1-6 TRBD1 - TRBV12-5 TGTGCTAGTGGTCCCCGGGACAGGGGATCACCCCTCCACTTT CASGPRDRGSPLHF
TRBJ2-7 - - TRBV7-9 TGTGCCAGCAGCCACCGCCCTCCGGGAATCCTCTACGAGCAGTACTTC CASSHRPPGILYEQYF
TRBJ2-2 - - TRBV7-9 TGTGCCAGCAGCCCCGGGACTCTCATCACCGGGGAGCTGTTTTTT CASSPGTLITGELFF
TRBJ2-5 TRBD1 - TRBV5-4 TGTGCCAGCAGCTTGGGGGACAGGGGGCGAGAGACCCAGTACTTC CASSLGDRGRETQYF
TRBJ2-7 - - TRBV6-6 TGTGCCAGCAGTCCTAGGGGGGGAGAGAGCTCCTACGAGCAGTACTTC CASSPRGGESSYEQYF
TRBJ2-3 - - TRBV5-1 TGCGCCAGCAGCCCCCTAGGGGGGGGCACAGATACGCAGTATTTT CASSPLGGGTDTQYF
TRBJ1-3 - - TRBV6-5 TGTGCCAGCAGTCAGCAGGGGAAGTCTGGAAACACCATATATTTT CASSQQGKSGNTIYF
TRBJ2-1 TRBD2 - TRBV7-3 TGTGCCAGCAGCTCCGGGACTAGCGTCAATGAGCAGTTCTTC CASSSGTSVNEQFF
TRBJ2-7 TRBD2 - TRBV12-5 TGTGCTAGTGGTGCCCTAGCGGGAACTGACTACGAGCAGTACTTC CASGALAGTDYEQYF
TRBJ2-7 - - TRBV6-4 TGTGCCAGCAGTGACTCGCACAGGACAATCTACGAGCAGTACTTC CASSDSHRTIYEQYF
TRBJ1-2 - - TRBV15 TGTGCCACCAGCAGAGCTCCAGGAACCTATGGCTACACCTTC CATSRAPGTYGYTF
TRBJ1-2 TRBD1 once TRBV14 TGTGCCAGCAGCCAAGGAAGGGACAGGGGTTCATATGGCTACACCTTC CASSQGRDRGSYGYTF
TRBJ2-3 - - TRBV5-1 TGCGCCAGCAGCTTGGAGCCAGGGTGGCCTAGCACAGATACGCAGTATTTT CASSLEPGWPSTDTQYF
TRBJ1-5 TRBD1 - TRBV5-1 TGCGCCAGCAGCCTGACGACAGGGTTTGGTCAGCCCCAGCATTTT CASSLTTGFGQPQHF
TRBJ2-5 - - TRBV6-6 TGTGCCAGCAGCAACAGGTTGTACCAAGAGACCCAGTACTTC CASSNRLYQETQYF
TRBJ2-1 - - TRBV11-2 TGTGCCAGCAGCCAGATCGAATTTGAGCAGTTCTTC CASSQIEFEQFF